The subject of this entry is one TCR beta chain. Its antigen is not known. TCRdb keeps only in-frame clones here, not all; method: immunoSEQ multiplex PCR. This sample has 100,000 or so clones, with 87% found just once. Germline-derived CDR1 and CDR2 are SGHNT and YYREEE (reference sequence). This CDR3 region has 17 residues. Between the trimmed V and J ends, which lost 4 bases and 0 bases, there was a span of 20 bases. The data originate from a study of identifying expanded T cells in peripheral blood. The study, taken as a whole, reports: Roughly two-week clone count variance significantly increased as total template count grew.

What was sequenced was blood. The receptor comes from a person aged 18 to 70 in good health. V usage is TRBV5-4 and J usage is TRBJ2-7; D might be TRBD2 (7 bases). This chain's CDR3 is CASSPGGGGFYSYEQYF. The CDR3 DNA sequence: TGTGCCAGCAGCCCCGGAGGCGGGGGCTTTTACTCCTACGAGCAGTACTTC.